Shown below are 11 T cell receptor beta chains from a single sample sequenced in a study of blood T cell repertoires in COVID-19. Using immunoSEQ multiplex PCR, the repertoire was profiled, and TCRdb retains in-frame clones only, with some absent. The table records more than 200,000 clones, 82% of them present only once. The sample consisted of peripheral blood. The receptors were sampled from a woman aged 80 or over with COVID-19, enrolled during active disease.

This clone was seen a single time. The gene calls are TRBV7-9 and TRBJ1-4; possible D gene TRBD1, 6 bases. Trimming removed 1 base at V and 5 bases at J, with 11 bases between. The CDR3 has 15 residues. Looked up from germline, CDR1 is SEHNR and CDR2 is FQNEAQ (reference sequence). CDR3 DNA sequence: TGTGCCAGCAGCTTAGTGCAGGGGTTCAATGAAAAACTGTTTTTT. This encodes CASSLVQGFNEKLFF.

As for this clone: One end of the junction varies from germline; a read error may be responsible. The V gene is TRBV28, the J gene TRBJ2-1, with D possibly matching TRBD1 (7 bases). Looked up from germline, CDR1 is MDHEN and CDR2 is SYDVKM. CDR3 length equals 16 residues. This CDR3 is CASSFFDREEYNEQFF. CDR3 coding DNA: TGTGCCAGCAGTTTCTTCGACAGGGAGGAGTACAATGAACAGTTCTTC.

The chain couples TRBV6-6 to TRBJ1-4; no definite D call. V lost 7 bases and J lost 5, with 11 bases in between. The CDR3 sequence is 13 residues long. CDR1 and CDR2 (germline): MNHNY, SVGAGI (reference sequence). The CDR3 coding sequence is TGTGCCAGCACGGGGATCCTGAATGAAAAACTGTTTTTT. It translates to CASTGILNEKLFF.

V usage is TRBV5-4 and J usage is TRBJ2-7, with 9 bases identical to TRBD2. J gave up 0 bases and V 2 bases, and 0 bases lay outside the gene matches. The CDR3 runs 14 residues. Germline V gene data show CDR1 as SGHNT and CDR2 as YYREEE (reference sequence). The DNA of the CDR3 is TGTGCCAGCAGCTTTAGCGGGAGCTCCTACGAGCAGTACTTC. Its protein product is CASSFSGSSYEQYF.

The gene calls are TRBV5-5 and TRBJ2-1, with TRBD2 matching over 10 bases. Germline V gives CDR1 SGHKS, CDR2 YYEKEE (reference sequence). After removal of 4 bases from V and 0 bases from J, the junction contained 4 bases not matched to a gene. There are 16 residues in the CDR3. CDR3 DNA: TGTGCCAGCAGCGCCCGACTAGCGGGCTCCTACAATGAGCAGTTCTTC. It is translated as CASSARLAGSYNEQFF.

This clone was seen only a few times. The rearrangement links TRBV5-4 to TRBJ2-1, with 7 positions matching TRBD1. Unmatched junction bases numbered 5, after V lost 4 bases and J lost 7 bases. From germline, CDR1 is SGHNT and CDR2 YYREEE (reference sequence). This CDR3 contains 13 residues. The CDR3 nucleotides are TGTGCCAGCAGCCAGGGACAGAGAAATGAGCAGTTCTTC. The encoded protein is CASSQGQRNEQFF.

This clone was counted once. The rearrangement uses TRBV19 and TRBJ1-5; 9 nucleotides match TRBD1. Germline-derived CDR1 and CDR2 are LNHDA and SQIVND (reference sequence). Unmatched junction bases numbered 8, after V lost 5 bases and J lost 6 bases. The CDR3 contains 15 residues. Here the CDR3 reads CASSPRTGVGQPQHF. CDR3 coding DNA: TGTGCCAGTAGTCCACGGACAGGGGTCGGTCAGCCCCAGCATTTT. Combining the CDR3 with reference TRBV19 and TRBJ1-5 gives the whole variable domain DGGITQSPKYLFRKEGQNVTLSCEQNLNHDAMYWYRQDPGQGLRLIYYSQIVNDFQKGDIAEGYSVSREKKESFPLTVTSAQKNPTAFYLCASSPRTGVGQPQHFGDGTRLSIL.

The rearrangement uses TRBV6-5 and TRBJ1-1; D unclear. The V and J ends lost 2 bases and 1 base respectively, with 8 bases between them. CDR3 length equals 14 residues. Per the germline V gene, CDR1 is MNHEY and CDR2 is SVGAGI. The CDR3 coding sequence is TGTGCCAGCAGTTACGGACGGGGGAACACTGAAGCTTTCTTT. It yields the protein CASSYGRGNTEAFF.

This sequence joins TRBV7-2 and TRBJ2-7; the D gene is possibly TRBD1 (5 bases). Trimming stripped 3 bases from V and 3 bases from J, with 9 bases between. The CDR3 length is 13 residues. Looked up from germline, CDR1 is SGHTA and CDR2 is FQGNSA. The CDR3 DNA follows: TGTGCCAGCAGCTTGTCAGGGCACTACGAGCAGTACTTC. Translated: CASSLSGHYEQYF.

This sequence joins TRBV5-1 and TRBJ1-5; D may be TRBD1 (6 bases). Germline V lookup: CDR1 SGHRS, CDR2 YFSETQ. The CDR3 is 15 residues long. The ends were cut back, 4 bases at V and 0 bases at J, with 11 bases in the middle. CDR3: CASSMTGASNQPQHF. For the CDR3, the DNA is TGCGCCAGCAGCATGACAGGTGCTAGCAATCAGCCCCAGCATTTT.

The chain joins TRBV30 to TRBJ2-3; 7 nucleotides line up with TRBD2. The ends lost 6 bases at V and 2 bases at J; junction bases unmatched: 29. This CDR3 has 21 residues. Germline V lookup: CDR1 GTSNPN, CDR2 SVGIG (reference sequence). The CDR3, as DNA: TGTGCCTGTGCCGCCTCCCAGGCAGCGCTCGGGGGGTTCCCTTCCACAGATACGCAGTATTTT. This gives the protein CACAASQAALGGFPSTDTQYF.